Listed below are T cell receptor beta chains from one sample, sequenced in a study of blood T cell repertoires in COVID-19. The protocol was immunoSEQ multiplex PCR, while the TCRdb copy is restricted to in-frame clones and leaves out a portion. Of 380,000 or so clones in the sample, about 90% were seen once. Sequencing was carried out using PBMCs or T cells enriched from blood (not recorded which). All receptors derive from a man aged 30 to 45 who had recovered from COVID-19. CDR3s include the opening cysteine and the closing phenylalanine or tryptophan. A D gene is named only where the DNA matches it firmly. Only some rows state a clone size, as once, few, many or a class for expanded clones.

V	D	length	size	J	DNA	CDR3
TRBV6-5	-	12	-	TRBJ2-1	TGTGCCAGCACTAACTTACAGGGTAGGCAGTTCTTC	CASTNLQGRQFF
TRBV14	-	14	-	TRBJ1-1	TGTGCCAGCAGCCAAGTCGGAGCGGACACTGAAGCTTTCTTT	CASSQVGADTEAFF
TRBV3-1/TRBV3-2	TRBD1	13	-	TRBJ2-7	TGTGCCAGTAAGAGGGACACCAGGGGGGAGCAGTACTTC	CASKRDTRGEQYF
TRBV6-1	TRBD1	16	-	TRBJ1-5	TGTGCCAGCAGTGAAGAAGGACAGGGGCTCAATCAGCCCCAGCATTTT	CASSEEGQGLNQPQHF
TRBV4-1	-	12	few	TRBJ1-2	TGCGCCAGCAGCCAAGAGAGCTATGGCTACACCTTC	CASSQESYGYTF
TRBV7-8	TRBD1	15	-	TRBJ2-7	TGTGCCAGCAGCTTCGGTAGGACAGGGGGCTACGAGCAGTACTTC	CASSFGRTGGYEQYF
TRBV6-6	TRBD1	15	-	TRBJ1-5	TGTGCCAGCAGCTACGACAGGGGAATAAATCAGCCCCAGCATTTT	CASSYDRGINQPQHF
TRBV18	-	14	few	TRBJ1-1	TGTGCCAGCTCACCACAGTACGTCAGCACTGAAGCTTTCTTT	CASSPQYVSTEAFF
TRBV18	-	14	-	TRBJ1-5	TGTGCCAGCTCACCATTTAATAGCAATCAGCCCCAGCATTTT	CASSPFNSNQPQHF
TRBV30	-	13	-	TRBJ1-3	TGTGCCTGGAGTGTCTCTGGGGCCGGCACCATATATTTT	CAWSVSGAGTIYF
TRBV6-5	TRBD1	14	few	TRBJ1-1	TGTGCCAGCAGTTACACGACAGGGGGCACTGAAGCTTTCTTT	CASSYTTGGTEAFF
TRBV7-9	-	15	-	TRBJ1-2	TGTGCCAGCAGCTTAGATCAGAACTATAACTATGGCTACACCTTC	CASSLDQNYNYGYTF
TRBV12-5	-	13	-	TRBJ1-3	TGTGCTAGTCAGGCTTCCTCTGGAAACACCATATATTTT	CASQASSGNTIYF
TRBV7-9	-	13	-	TRBJ2-7	TGTGCCAGCAGCTTATTACAGGGTAACGAGCAGTACTTC	CASSLLQGNEQYF
TRBV7-9	TRBD1	15	-	TRBJ2-7	TGTGCCAGCAGCTTCCCCCTGGGACAGCCGTACGAGCAGTACTTC	CASSFPLGQPYEQYF
TRBV27	-	12	-	TRBJ1-2	TGTGCCACCGTCACAGGGCTCTATGGCTACACCTTC	CATVTGLYGYTF
TRBV19	-	14	-	TRBJ2-5	TGTGCCAGTAGTGGGGGGCTGCCAGGGAGGGACCAGTACTTC	CASSGGLPGRDQYF
TRBV10-3	TRBD1	13	-	TRBJ1-1	TGTGCCATCACCCGGACAGGGAACACTGAAGCTTTCTTT	CAITRTGNTEAFF
TRBV19	TRBD1	16	few	TRBJ1-3	TGTGCCAGTAGTAAACGACAGGGGAGCTCTGGAAACACCATATATTTT	CASSKRQGSSGNTIYF
TRBV6-1	-	16	once	TRBJ1-3	TGTGCCAGCAGTGAATATAGTGGCAGGGCTGGAAACACCATATATTTT	CASSEYSGRAGNTIYF
TRBV11-2	TRBD1	14	once	TRBJ1-2	TGTGCCAGCAGCTTAGGCCCGGACAGGGGTGGCTACACCTTC	CASSLGPDRGGYTF
TRBV4-2	-	15	few	TRBJ1-1	TGTGCCAGCAGCCAAGGGGAGGGTCAGTACACTGAAGCTTTCTTT	CASSQGEGQYTEAFF
TRBV19	TRBD2	14	-	TRBJ2-7	TGTGCCACCACCGAGGCTAGCGGTTCCTACGAGCAGTACTTC	CATTEASGSYEQYF
TRBV9	-	14	once	TRBJ1-3	TGTGCCAGCAGCGGGAGGGGTGTTGTAAACACCATATATTTT	CASSGRGVVNTIYF
TRBV5-1	-	15	-	TRBJ1-5	TGCGCCAGCAGCTTGGCAGGGATGAGCAATCAGCCCCAGCATTTT	CASSLAGMSNQPQHF
TRBV6-5	-	13	-	TRBJ2-7	TGTGCCAGCAGTTGGGGGAGGTCCTACGAGCAGTACTTC	CASSWGRSYEQYF
TRBV5-4	-	15	-	TRBJ1-2	TGTGCCAGCAGCTCAAAAGGACAGTGGGTCTATGGCTACACCTTC	CASSSKGQWVYGYTF